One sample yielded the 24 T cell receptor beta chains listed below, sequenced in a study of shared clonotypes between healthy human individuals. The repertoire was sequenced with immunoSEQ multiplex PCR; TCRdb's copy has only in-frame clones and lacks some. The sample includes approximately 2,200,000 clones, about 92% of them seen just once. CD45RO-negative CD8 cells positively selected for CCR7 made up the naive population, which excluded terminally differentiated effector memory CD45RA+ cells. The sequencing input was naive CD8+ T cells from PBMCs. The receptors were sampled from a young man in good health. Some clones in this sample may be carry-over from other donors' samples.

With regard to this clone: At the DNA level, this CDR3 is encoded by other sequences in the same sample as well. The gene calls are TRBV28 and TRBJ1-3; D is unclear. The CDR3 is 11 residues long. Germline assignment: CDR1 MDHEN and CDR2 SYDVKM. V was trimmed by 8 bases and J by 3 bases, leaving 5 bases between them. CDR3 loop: CASGGGNTIYF. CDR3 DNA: TGTGCCAGCGGAGGTGGAAACACCATATATTTT.

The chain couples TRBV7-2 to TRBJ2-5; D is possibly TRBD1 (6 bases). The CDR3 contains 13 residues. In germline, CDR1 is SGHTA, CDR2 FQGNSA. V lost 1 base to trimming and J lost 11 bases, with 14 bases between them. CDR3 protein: CASSLGSRGEQYF. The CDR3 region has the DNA TGTGCCAGCAGCTTAGGGAGCAGGGGAGAGCAGTACTTC.

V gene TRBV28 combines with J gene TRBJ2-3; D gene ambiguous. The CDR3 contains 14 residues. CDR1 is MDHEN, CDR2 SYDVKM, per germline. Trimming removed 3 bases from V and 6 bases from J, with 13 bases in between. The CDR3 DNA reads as TGTGCCAGCAGTTTTTCCTCGGCCTCGGATACGCAGTATTTT. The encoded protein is CASSFSSASDTQYF.

CDR3 bases: TGCGCCAGCAGCCACCGCCCCCGGACGGATGGCTACACCTTC. Translation: CASSHRPRTDGYTF. The V gene is TRBV4-3, the J gene TRBJ1-2; D not resolved. The CDR3 extends over 14 amino acids. CDR1 is LGHNA, CDR2 YSLEER, per germline. V lost 3 bases, J lost 6 bases, and 14 bases lay in between.

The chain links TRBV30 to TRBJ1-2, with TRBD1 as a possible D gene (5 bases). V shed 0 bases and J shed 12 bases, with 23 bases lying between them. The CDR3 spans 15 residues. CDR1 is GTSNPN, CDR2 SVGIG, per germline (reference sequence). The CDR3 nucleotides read TGTGCCTGGAGTGTAACCCAAACAAGGGACTTTCTTCACACCTTC. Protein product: CAWSVTQTRDFLHTF.

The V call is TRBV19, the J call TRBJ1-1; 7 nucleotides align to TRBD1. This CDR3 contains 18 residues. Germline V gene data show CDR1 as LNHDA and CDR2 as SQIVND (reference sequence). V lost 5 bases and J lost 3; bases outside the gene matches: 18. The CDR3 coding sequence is TGTGCCAGTAGTCCCCTAGGGGGCGGTAGGAACTTTGACACTGAAGCTTTCTTT. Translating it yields CASSPLGGGRNFDTEAFF.

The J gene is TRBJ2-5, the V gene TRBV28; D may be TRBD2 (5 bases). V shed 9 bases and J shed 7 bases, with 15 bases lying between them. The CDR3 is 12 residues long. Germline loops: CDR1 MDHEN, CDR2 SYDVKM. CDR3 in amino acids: CASRTGLSTQYF. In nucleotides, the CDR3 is TGTGCCAGTAGGACTGGATTGTCGACCCAGTACTTC. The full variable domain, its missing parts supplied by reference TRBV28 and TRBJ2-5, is DVKVTQSSRYLVKRTGEKVFLECVQDMDHENMFWYRQDPGLGLRLIYFSYDVKMKEKGDIPEGYSVSREKKERFSLILESASTNQTSMYLCASRTGLSTQYFGPGTRLLVL.

The CDR3 is CASSPSPGGRNTGELFF. CDR3 bases: TGTGCCAGCAGCCCTTCTCCTGGGGGGAGGAACACCGGGGAGCTGTTTTTT. V and J are TRBV11-2 and TRBJ2-2; perhaps TRBD2 as D (6 bases). Trimming removed 5 bases at V and 1 base at J, with 17 bases between. This CDR3 has 17 residues. CDR1 is SGHAT and CDR2 is FQNNGV in the germline V gene.

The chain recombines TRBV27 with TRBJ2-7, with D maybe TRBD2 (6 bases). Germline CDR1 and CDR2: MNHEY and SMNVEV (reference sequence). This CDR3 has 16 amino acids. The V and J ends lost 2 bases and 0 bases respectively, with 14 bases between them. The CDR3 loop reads CASSLGVSGTSYEQYF. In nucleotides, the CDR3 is TGTGCCAGCAGTTTAGGGGTTAGCGGCACCTCCTACGAGCAGTACTTC.

CDR3 sequence (DNA): TGTGCCAGCAGCCAAACAGGGGGCAACAATCAGCCCCAGCATTTT. It translates to CASSQTGGNNQPQHF. The chain recombines TRBV4-2 with TRBJ1-5, with TRBD1 matching 9 bases. The CDR3 totals 15 residues. Losses at the gene ends were 2 bases for V and 3 bases for J; bases not matched to a gene: 2. The germline V gene encodes CDR1 LGHNA and CDR2 YNFKEQ.

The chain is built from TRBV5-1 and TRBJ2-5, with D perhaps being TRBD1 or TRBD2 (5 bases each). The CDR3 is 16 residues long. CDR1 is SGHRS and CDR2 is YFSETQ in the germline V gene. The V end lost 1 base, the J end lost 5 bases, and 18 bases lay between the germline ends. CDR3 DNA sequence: TGCGCCAGCAGCTTGAGGCAAAGGGACCCCCGGGAGACCCAGTACTTC. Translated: CASSLRQRDPRETQYF.

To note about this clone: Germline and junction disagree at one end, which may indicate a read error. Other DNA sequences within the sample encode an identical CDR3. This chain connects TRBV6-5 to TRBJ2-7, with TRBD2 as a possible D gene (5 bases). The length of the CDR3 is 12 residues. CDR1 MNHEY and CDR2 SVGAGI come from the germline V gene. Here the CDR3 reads CASSYRGSEQYF. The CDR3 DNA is TGTGCCAGTAGTTACCGGGGTTCCGAGCAGTACTTC.

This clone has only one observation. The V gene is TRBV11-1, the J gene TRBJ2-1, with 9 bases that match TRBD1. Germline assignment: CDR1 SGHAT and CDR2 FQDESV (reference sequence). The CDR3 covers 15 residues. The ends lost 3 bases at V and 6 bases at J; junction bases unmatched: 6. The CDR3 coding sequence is TGTGCCAGCAGCTTGCGGGACAGGGCCTCCAATGAGCAGTTCTTC. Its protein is CASSLRDRASNEQFF.

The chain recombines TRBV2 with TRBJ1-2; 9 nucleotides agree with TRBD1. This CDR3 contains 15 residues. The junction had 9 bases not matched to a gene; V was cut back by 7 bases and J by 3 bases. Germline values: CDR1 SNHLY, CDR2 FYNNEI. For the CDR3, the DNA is TGTGCCAGCACTATGGACAGGGGACTATACTATGGCTACACCTTC. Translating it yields CASTMDRGLYYGYTF.

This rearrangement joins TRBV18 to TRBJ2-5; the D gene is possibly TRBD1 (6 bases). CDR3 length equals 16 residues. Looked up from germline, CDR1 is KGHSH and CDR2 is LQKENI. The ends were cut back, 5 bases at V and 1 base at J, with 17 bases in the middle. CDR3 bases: TGTGCCAGCTCAACCGTGACCCCCAGGGGCCAAGAGACCCAGTACTTC. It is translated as CASSTVTPRGQETQYF.

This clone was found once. The CDR3 is CASSYLESGPLTGELFF. As DNA, the CDR3 is TGTGCCAGCAGCTATTTAGAGTCCGGGCCACTGACCGGGGAGCTGTTTTTT. This chain joins TRBV28 and TRBJ2-2; D gene unclear. Germline lookup yields CDR1 MDHEN and CDR2 SYDVKM. V gave up 6 bases and J gave up 5 bases, with 22 bases separating them. The CDR3 extends over 17 amino acids.

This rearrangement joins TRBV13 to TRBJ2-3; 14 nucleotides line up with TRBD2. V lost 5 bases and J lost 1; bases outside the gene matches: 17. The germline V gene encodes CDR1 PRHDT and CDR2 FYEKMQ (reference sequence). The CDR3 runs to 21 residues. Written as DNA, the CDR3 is TGTGCCAGCAGCCCATGGGGGGAAGGACTAGCGGGAGGAGTGGGCACAGATACGCAGTATTTT. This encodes CASSPWGEGLAGGVGTDTQYF.

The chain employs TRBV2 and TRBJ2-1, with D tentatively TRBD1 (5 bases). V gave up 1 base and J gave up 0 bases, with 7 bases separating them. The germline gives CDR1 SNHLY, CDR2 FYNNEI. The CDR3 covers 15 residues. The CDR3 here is CASSEGRDSYNEQFF. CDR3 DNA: TGTGCCAGCAGTGAAGGCAGGGACTCCTACAATGAGCAGTTCTTC.

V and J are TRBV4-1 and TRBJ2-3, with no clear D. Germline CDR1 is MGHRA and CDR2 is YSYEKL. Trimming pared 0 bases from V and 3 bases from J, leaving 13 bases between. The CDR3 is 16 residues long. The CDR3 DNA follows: TGCGCCAGCAGCCAAGATGGGGTAGGTGGGACAGATACGCAGTATTTT. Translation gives CASSQDGVGGTDTQYF.

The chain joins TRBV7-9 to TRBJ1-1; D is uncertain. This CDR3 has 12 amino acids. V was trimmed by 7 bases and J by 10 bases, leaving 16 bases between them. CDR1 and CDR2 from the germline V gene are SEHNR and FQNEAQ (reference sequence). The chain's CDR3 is CASNSGSGPAFF. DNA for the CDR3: TGTGCCAGCAACTCCGGTTCCGGGCCAGCTTTCTTT. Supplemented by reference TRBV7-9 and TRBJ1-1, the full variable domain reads DTGVSQNPRHKITKRGQNVTFRCDPISEHNRLYWYRQTLGQGPEFLTYFQNEAQLEKSRLLSDRFSAERPKGSFSTLEIQRTEQGDSAMYLCASNSGSGPAFFGQGTRLTVV.

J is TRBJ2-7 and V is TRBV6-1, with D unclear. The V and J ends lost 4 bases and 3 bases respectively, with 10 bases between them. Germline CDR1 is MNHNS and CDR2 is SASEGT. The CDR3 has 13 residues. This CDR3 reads CASSGGFNYEQYF. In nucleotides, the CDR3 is TGTGCCAGCAGTGGCGGATTCAACTACGAGCAGTACTTC.

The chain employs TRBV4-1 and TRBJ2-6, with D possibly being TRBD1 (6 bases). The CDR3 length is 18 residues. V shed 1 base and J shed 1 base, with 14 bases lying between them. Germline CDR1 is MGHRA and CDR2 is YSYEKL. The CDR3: CASSQGSHRESGANVLTF. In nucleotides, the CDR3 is TGCGCCAGCAGCCAAGGGTCTCACAGGGAATCTGGGGCCAACGTCCTGACTTTC.

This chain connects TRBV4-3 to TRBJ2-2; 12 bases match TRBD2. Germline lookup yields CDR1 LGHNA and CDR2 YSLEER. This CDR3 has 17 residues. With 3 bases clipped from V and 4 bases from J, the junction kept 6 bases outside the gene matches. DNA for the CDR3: TGCGCCAGCAGCCATTTACTAGCGGGAGGCCCCACCGGGGAGCTGTTTTTT. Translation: CASSHLLAGGPTGELFF.

CDR3 DNA: TGTGCCAGCAGCCCCCGGGACGCGGGCGATACGCAGTATTTT. Encoded protein: CASSPRDAGDTQYF. This chain connects TRBV7-3 to TRBJ2-3, with D perhaps matching TRBD1 or TRBD2 (5 bases each). V shed 5 bases and J shed 6 bases, with 15 bases lying between them. Germline assignment: CDR1 SGHTA and CDR2 FQGTGA. The CDR3 covers 14 residues.